This T cell receptor beta chain was recovered during a study of T cell repertoires in cytomegalovirus infection. This CDR3 is built from 15 residues. V lost 0 bases to trimming and J lost 8 bases; unmatched junction nucleotides: 9. Germline CDR1 and CDR2: SGDLS and YYNGEE. This clonotype was seen a handful of times. Its specificity is unknown. TCRdb reprocessed the reads with MiXCR, giving one entry per CDR3 protein. In the table there are 750,000 to 900,000 distinct CDR3 sequences, about 27% of which are singletons. The rearrangement links TRBV9 to TRBJ2-3; 7 positions agree with TRBD1. The specimen comprised cultured CD8+ T cells from PBMCs, sampled from culture after CMV antigen stimulation. The source of this sequence is a human donor in good health (CMV status not recorded). Some clones in this sample may be carry-over from other donors' samples. CDR3 protein: CASSVEGGPGGTQYF. The CDR3 nucleotides are TGTGCCAGCAGCGTAGAAGGCGGGCCAGGGGGTACGCAGTATTTT.